A selection of T cell receptor beta chains follows, all from one sample in a study of T cells in Graves' hyperthyroidism and ophthalmopathy. TCRdb fed the multiplex PCR reads into MiXCR, producing one record per CDR3 protein. The sample has 480,000 or so distinct CDR3 sequences; over 35% are singletons. The material sequenced was peripheral blood or thyroid tissue (not recorded which). The receptors come from an adult woman with Graves' disease, either hyperthyroidism or ophthalmopathy (not recorded which). Each CDR3 is given with its conserved first and last residue. The D gene is left open where the match is weak. Clone size is shown for a subset of rows, as once, few, many or a class of expanded clone.

d_gene | abundance | j_gene | v_gene | CDR3aa | CDR3nt
TRBD2 | . | TRBJ2-7 | TRBV10-3 | CARGFSGSEYEQYF | TGTGCCAGGGGATTTAGCGGGAGTGAATACGAGCAGTACTTC
. | . | TRBJ1-5 | TRBV15 | CAASSNGVGQPQHF | TGTGCCGCCAGCAGTAACGGGGTGGGTCAGCCCCAGCATTTT
. | few | TRBJ2-2 | TRBV13 | CASSSDLAGELFF | TGTGCCAGCAGCTCGGACCTTGCAGGGGAGCTGTTTTTT
TRBD1 | many | TRBJ1-5 | TRBV19 | CATLPGTGNQPQHF | TGTGCCACCCTCCCCGGGACAGGCAATCAGCCCCAGCATTTT
. | once | TRBJ1-2 | TRBV19 | CASSYSKGIANYGYTF | TGTGCCAGTAGTTACTCGAAGGGGATAGCTAACTATGGCTACACCTTC
. | many | TRBJ1-4 | TRBV29-1 | CSAKGNPGVSNEKLFF | TGCAGCGCGAAGGGGAATCCGGGGGTGTCTAATGAAAAACTGTTTTTT
. | many | TRBJ1-6 | TRBV3-1 | CASSQGPRTSTLHF | TGTGCCAGCAGCCAAGGTCCCAGGACCTCGACCCTCCACTTT
. | . | TRBJ1-1 | TRBV7-9 | CASSSARVNTEAFF | TGTGCCAGCAGCTCGGCAAGGGTGAACACTGAAGCTTTCTTT
. | . | TRBJ2-2 | TRBV24-1 | CATSETGTYTGELFF | TGTGCCACCAGTGAAACCGGGACTTACACCGGGGAGCTGTTTTTT
TRBD1 | . | TRBJ1-6 | TRBV28 | CASSTAQGDSPLHF | TGTGCCAGCAGTACGGCCCAGGGGGATTCACCCCTCCACTTT
TRBD1 | . | TRBJ2-5 | TRBV16 | CASSPTGQGEAQYF | TGTGCCAGCAGCCCTACAGGACAGGGAGAGGCCCAGTACTTC
TRBD1 | . | TRBJ1-1 | TRBV10-3 | CANSEGTGNTEAFF | TGTGCCAACAGTGAGGGGACAGGTAACACTGAAGCTTTCTTT
TRBD1 | . | TRBJ2-5 | TRBV20-1 | CSALTGQGASGRMETQYF | TGCAGTGCCCTGACCGGACAGGGGGCGAGCGGGAGAATGGAGACCCAGTACTTC
. | many | TRBJ1-2 | TRBV7-2 | CASSLGQGYGYTF | TGTGCCAGCAGTTTAGGGCAGGGATATGGCTACACCTTC